A single sample gave rise to the 3 T cell receptor beta chains below, sequenced in a study of shared clonotypes between healthy human individuals (dated by TCRdb to 2018 to 2021). Preparation of the library involved the immunoSEQ multiplex PCR assay. Entries here come from immuneACCESS through TCRdb and include only in-frame sequences with V and J called. Some clones fail to appear in such tables; in the studies checked, an unresolved V gene covers under half of the shortfall, and the cause of the remainder is unknown. For this sample the table gives some 2.3 million clones, of which 85% to 95% were detected only once. The biggest ten clones account for 0.35% to 0.45% of the sample. The specimen sequenced was naive CD4+ T cells from PBMCs. The cell subset or site label, read with the paper, signifies: CD45RA+ positively selected. Every receptor here comes from a man in his late teens or twenties in good health. Some clones in this sample may be carry-over from other donors' samples.

V usage is TRBV7-2 and J usage is TRBJ1-3; TRBD1 matches 7 bases. Germline V gene sequence: CDR1 SGHTA, CDR2 FQGNSA. V gave up 4 bases and J gave up 2 bases; unmatched junction bases: 5. The CDR3 loop spans 15 amino acids. DNA of the CDR3: TGTGCCAGCAGCTGGAACAGGGGTCCTGGAAACACCATATATTTT. Protein sequence: CASSWNRGPGNTIYF.

The chain combines TRBV23-1 with TRBJ2-1; D could derive from TRBD1 or TRBD2 (5 bases each). TRBV23-1 falls under the ORF class, with uncertain function. The CDR3 contains 14 residues. Between the trimmed V and J ends, which lost 10 bases and 0 bases, there was a span of 13 bases. The CDR3 sequence: CAIIRDHSYNEQFF. The CDR3 DNA reads TGCGCCATTATACGGGACCACTCCTACAATGAGCAGTTCTTC.

This rearrangement joins TRBV5-1 to TRBJ2-7; tentative D call: TRBD2 (6 bases). Between the trimmed V and J ends, which lost 4 bases and 0 bases, there was a span of 14 bases. Per germline, CDR1 SGHRS and CDR2 YFSETQ. The CDR3 loop spans 15 amino acids. The CDR3 DNA is TGCGCCAGCAGCCCGGCGGGGTTTAGCTCCTACGAGCAGTACTTC. Translating gives CASSPAGFSSYEQYF.